The 14 T cell receptor beta chains in this list originate from one sample, sequenced in a study of post-analysis software for immune sequencing data. Study findings and constraints: TRBV5-6, TRBV5-1 and TRBV20-1 belonged to a set of roughly 5 TRBV segments that were more frequent in patients than controls.

The antigens for these receptors are not known. Unique molecular identifiers featured in each of the TCR beta cDNA libraries. One entry per CDR3 protein, called by TCRdb with MiXCR from the PCR reads. The data contain approximately 630,000 distinct CDR3 sequences, approximately 60% of them seen just once; the ten biggest clones take up 11%. The material sequenced was blood. These receptor sequences come from a girl aged 2 to 10 with multiple sclerosis.

This rearrangement joins TRBV29-1 to TRBJ2-3; TRBD1 matches at 7 bases. This CDR3 has 14 residues. V lost 6 bases, J lost 2 bases, and 8 bases stayed unmatched. Per germline, CDR1 SQVTM and CDR2 ANQGSEA. CDR3 sequence reads: CSVGTVFATDTQYF. The CDR3 nucleotides read TGCAGCGTGGGGACAGTATTCGCCACAGATACGCAGTATTTT.

This clonotype came up a few times. This chain joins TRBV2 and TRBJ2-1; weak D call: TRBD2 (5 bases). Per germline, CDR1 SNHLY and CDR2 FYNNEI. V dropped 11 bases and J dropped 4 bases, with 18 bases sitting between them. The CDR3 totals 14 residues. The CDR3 sequence is CAGAIAGVYNEQFF. DNA for the CDR3: TGTGCCGGAGCTATCGCCGGGGTTTACAATGAGCAGTTCTTC.

This clonotype has more than one count but fewer than ten. This sequence joins TRBV5-1 and TRBJ2-1; 11 nucleotides line up with TRBD2. This CDR3 comprises 15 residues. In germline, CDR1 is SGHRS, CDR2 YFSETQ. The junction had 3 bases not matched to a gene; V was cut back by 2 bases and J by 5 bases. Here the CDR3 reads CASSLILAGDNEQFF. The DNA of the CDR3 is TGCGCCAGCAGCTTAATACTAGCGGGAGACAATGAGCAGTTCTTC.

This clonotype occurred a few times. CDR3 protein: CASSLSGRPYGYTF. In DNA form, the CDR3 reads TGTGCCAGCAGCTTATCTGGCAGGCCCTATGGCTACACCTTC. The chain is built from TRBV7-2 and TRBJ1-2; D is uncertain. CDR3 length: 14 amino acids. V lost 2 bases, J lost 4 bases, and 11 bases lay in between. The germline CDR1 and CDR2 sequences are SGHTA and FQGNSA.

The chain carries TRBV12-5 and TRBJ1-5; 7 nucleotides agree with TRBD1. The CDR3 sequence is 14 residues long. Germline CDR1 reads LGHNT; CDR2 reads FRNRAP. V gave up 6 bases and J gave up 4 bases; unmatched junction bases: 6. The CDR3, as DNA: TGTGCTAGTGGGGAGGGACAGCCGAATCAGCCCCAGCATTTT. This encodes CASGEGQPNQPQHF.

The rearrangement uses TRBV7-2 and TRBJ2-3; possibly TRBD1 or TRBD2 for D (6 bases each). V dropped 1 base and J dropped 4 bases, with 15 bases sitting between them. CDR1 is SGHTA, CDR2 FQGNSA, per germline. The CDR3 runs to 16 residues. The CDR3 DNA reads as TGTGCCAGCAGCTTAGAGGGCAGGGGAGGCGCAGATACGCAGTATTTT. This codes for CASSLEGRGGADTQYF.

The chain carries TRBV3-1 and TRBJ2-4, with D uncertain. This CDR3 comprises 15 residues. V lost 0 bases, J lost 6 bases, and 12 bases lay in between. Germline V lookup: CDR1 LGHDT, CDR2 YNNKEL (reference sequence). CDR3 region: CASSQDRSAANIQYF. As DNA, the CDR3 is TGTGCCAGCAGCCAAGATCGGTCGGCGGCAAACATTCAGTACTTC.

V is TRBV25-1 and J is TRBJ2-1; tentatively, D is TRBD2 (6 bases). The CDR3 spans 14 residues. In germline, CDR1 is MGHDK, CDR2 SYGVNS. The V end was cut by 3 bases, the J end by 4 bases, with 10 bases between. In nucleotides, the CDR3 is TGTGCCAGCAGTGACCCCGGGAGTTACAATGAGCAGTTCTTC. It codes for CASSDPGSYNEQFF.

This clonotype was recorded a few times. The rearrangement joins TRBV12-5 to TRBJ2-6, with D possibly being TRBD1 (6 bases). V lost 0 bases to trimming and J lost 0 bases, with 15 bases between them. Germline loops: CDR1 LGHNT, CDR2 FRNRAP. The CDR3 contains 19 residues. The CDR3: CASGLVLSVGGSGANVLTF. The DNA of the CDR3 is TGTGCTAGTGGTTTGGTACTTTCCGTAGGGGGCTCTGGGGCCAACGTCCTGACTTTC.

This clonotype turned up a few times. The J gene is TRBJ1-1, the V gene TRBV7-6, with a tentative D call TRBD1 (6 bases). This CDR3 is built from 15 residues. V dropped 2 bases and J dropped 1 base, with 11 bases sitting between them. Germline loops: CDR1 SGHVS, CDR2 FNYEAQ. The CDR3 DNA reads TGTGCCAGCAGCTTATTTACAGGGCCGAACACTGAAGCTTTCTTT. Translated, it gives CASSLFTGPNTEAFF.

The chain couples TRBV6-2 or TRBV6-3 to TRBJ2-1, with 7 bases that match TRBD2. CDR1 is MNHEY and CDR2 is SVGEGT in the germline V gene. Trimming cost V 2 bases and J 0 bases; bases outside gene matches: 13. The CDR3 runs to 19 residues. This CDR3 is CASSYRGVPPYSSYNEQFF. CDR3 in DNA: TGTGCCAGCAGTTACCGGGGGGTCCCACCGTATAGCTCCTACAATGAGCAGTTCTTC.

A remark on this clonotype: It may be a read error: a sequence one base away is much more abundant. The CDR3 ends on some other residue instead of the conserved phenylalanine or tryptophan, so this is likely a read error. The gene calls are TRBV5-1 and TRBJ2-3; no definite D call. V lost 0 bases and J 0 bases, leaving 2 bases between the germline ends. Germline values: CDR1 SGHRS, CDR2 YFSETQ. The CDR3 is 13 amino acids. The CDR3 spells CASSLDSTDTQYC. In nucleotides, the CDR3 is TGCGCCAGCAGCTTGGACAGCACAGATACGCAGTATTGT.

This sequence joins TRBV3-1 and TRBJ1-5; the D is unclear. The germline V gene has CDR1 LGHDT and CDR2 YNNKEL (reference sequence). Trimming removed 0 bases at V and 4 bases at J, with 10 bases between. The CDR3 covers 15 residues. CDR3: CASSQDLTVNQPQHF. In DNA form, the CDR3 reads TGTGCCAGCAGCCAAGACTTGACCGTGAATCAGCCCCAGCATTTT. The full variable domain, its missing parts supplied by reference TRBV3-1 and TRBJ1-5, is DTAVSQTPKYLVTQMGNDKSIKCEQNLGHDTMYWYKQDSKKFLKIMFSYNNKELIINETVPNRFSPKSPDKAHLNLHINSLELGDSAVYFCASSQDLTVNQPQHFGDGTRLSIL.

This clonotype came up a few times. V is TRBV29-1 and J is TRBJ2-1; a weak D match, TRBD2 (5 bases). The germline CDR1 and CDR2 sequences are SQVTM and ANQGSEA. The CDR3 is 14 amino acids. V dropped 5 bases and J dropped 6 bases, with 17 bases sitting between them. CDR3 in amino acids: CSVRGSQASNEQFF. CDR3 bases: TGCAGCGTTAGAGGGAGTCAGGCCAGCAATGAGCAGTTCTTC.